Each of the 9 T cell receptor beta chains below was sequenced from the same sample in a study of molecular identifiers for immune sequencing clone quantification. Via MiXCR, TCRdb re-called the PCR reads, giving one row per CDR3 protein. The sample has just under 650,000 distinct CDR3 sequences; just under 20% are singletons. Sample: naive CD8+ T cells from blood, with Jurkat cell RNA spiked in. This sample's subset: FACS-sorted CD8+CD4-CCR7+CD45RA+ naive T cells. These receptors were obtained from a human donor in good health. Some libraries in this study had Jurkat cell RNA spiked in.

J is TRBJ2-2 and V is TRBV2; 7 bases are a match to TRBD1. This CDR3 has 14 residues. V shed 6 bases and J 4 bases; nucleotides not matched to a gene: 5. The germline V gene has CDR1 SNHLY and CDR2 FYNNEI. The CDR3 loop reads CASSSTGVTGELFF. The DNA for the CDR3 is TGTGCCAGCAGCAGCACAGGGGTCACCGGGGAGCTGTTTTTT.

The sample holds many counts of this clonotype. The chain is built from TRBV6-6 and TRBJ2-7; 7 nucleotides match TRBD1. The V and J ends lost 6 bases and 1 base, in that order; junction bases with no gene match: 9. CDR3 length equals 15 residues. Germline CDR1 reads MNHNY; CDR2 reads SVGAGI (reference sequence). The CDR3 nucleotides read TGTGCCAGCAGGTTGGGGACAGCTATTTCCTACGAGCAGTACTTC. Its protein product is CASRLGTAISYEQYF.

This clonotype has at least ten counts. The chain's CDR3 is CASSFTGTRNNEQFF. The CDR3 bases are TGTGCCAGCAGCTTTACCGGGACTAGGAACAATGAGCAGTTCTTC. The J gene is TRBJ2-1, the V gene TRBV7-9; the match to TRBD2 covers 8 bases. Germline CDR1 is SEHNR and CDR2 is FQNEAQ (reference sequence). The CDR3 has 15 residues. V lost 3 bases and J lost 5; bases outside the gene matches: 6.

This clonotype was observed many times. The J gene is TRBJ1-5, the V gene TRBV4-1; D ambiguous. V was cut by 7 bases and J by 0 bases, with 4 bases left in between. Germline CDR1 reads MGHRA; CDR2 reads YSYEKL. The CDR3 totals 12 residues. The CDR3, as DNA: TGCGCCAGCACGAATAGCAATCAGCCCCAGCATTTT. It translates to CASTNSNQPQHF.

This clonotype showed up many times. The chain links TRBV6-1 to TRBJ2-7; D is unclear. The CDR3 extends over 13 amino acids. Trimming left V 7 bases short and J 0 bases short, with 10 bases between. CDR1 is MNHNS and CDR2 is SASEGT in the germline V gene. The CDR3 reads CASKRDNSYEQYF. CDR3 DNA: TGTGCCAGCAAACGTGACAACTCCTACGAGCAGTACTTC.

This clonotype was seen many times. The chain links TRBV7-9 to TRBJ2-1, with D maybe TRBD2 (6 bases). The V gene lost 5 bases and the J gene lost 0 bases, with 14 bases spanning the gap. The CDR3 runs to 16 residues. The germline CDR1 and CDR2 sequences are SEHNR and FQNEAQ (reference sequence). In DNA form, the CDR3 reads TGTGCCAGCAGCGACCAGCGGGCCCGCTCCTACAATGAGCAGTTCTTC. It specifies CASSDQRARSYNEQFF.

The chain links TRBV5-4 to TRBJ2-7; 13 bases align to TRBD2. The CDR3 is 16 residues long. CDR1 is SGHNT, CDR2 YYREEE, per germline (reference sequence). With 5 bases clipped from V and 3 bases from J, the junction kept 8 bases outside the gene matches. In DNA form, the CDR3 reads TGTGCCAGCAGTACGGGACTAGCGGGAATTCTCTACGAGCAGTACTTC. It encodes CASSTGLAGILYEQYF.

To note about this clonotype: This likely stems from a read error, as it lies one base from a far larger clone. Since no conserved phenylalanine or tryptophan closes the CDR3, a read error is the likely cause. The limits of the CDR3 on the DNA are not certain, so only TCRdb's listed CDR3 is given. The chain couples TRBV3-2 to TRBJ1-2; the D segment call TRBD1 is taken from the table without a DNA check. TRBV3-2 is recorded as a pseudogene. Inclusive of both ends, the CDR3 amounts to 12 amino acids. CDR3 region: CASSPDSYGYTL.

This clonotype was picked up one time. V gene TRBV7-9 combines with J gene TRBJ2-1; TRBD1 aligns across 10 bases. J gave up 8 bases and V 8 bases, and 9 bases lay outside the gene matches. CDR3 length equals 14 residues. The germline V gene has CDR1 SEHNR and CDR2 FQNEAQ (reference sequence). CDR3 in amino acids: CASGPPGTGDEQFF. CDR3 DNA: TGTGCCAGCGGCCCCCCGGGGACAGGGGATGAGCAGTTCTTC.